Listed here are 13 T cell receptor beta chains from one sample, sequenced in a study of T cell responses to AZD1222 COVID-19 vaccine. The method was immunoSEQ multiplex PCR; TCRdb's version includes in-frame clones alone and lacks a portion of them. The sample lists roughly 130,000 clones; about nine tenths were seen once. The specimen was peripheral blood, collected 28 days after the second AZD1222 dose. These receptors came from an adult who received the AZD1222 COVID-19 vaccine.

The rearrangement uses TRBV3-1 (or the pseudogene TRBV3-2) and TRBJ1-2, with D uncertain. The CDR3 contains 14 residues. Trimming stripped 2 bases from V and 6 bases from J, with 13 bases between. Germline assignment: CDR1 LGHDT and CDR2 YNNKEL (reference sequence). The CDR3 sequence: CASSQHAPLNGYTF. The CDR3 DNA reads as TGTGCCAGCAGCCAACACGCACCACTCAATGGCTACACCTTC.

The chain has TRBV5-4 and TRBJ2-3; 12 nucleotides match TRBD2. Germline CDR1 SGHNT, CDR2 YYREEE (reference sequence). The ends lost 4 bases at V and 6 bases at J; junction bases unmatched: 6. The length of the CDR3 is 15 residues. CDR3 protein: CASSRTSGALDTQYF. The CDR3 DNA reads TGTGCCAGCAGCCGGACTAGCGGGGCCCTGGATACGCAGTATTTT.

The V gene is TRBV4-1, the J gene TRBJ1-5; TRBD1 might be the D (6 bases). The germline CDR1 and CDR2 sequences are MGHRA and YSYEKL. Trimming removed 0 bases at V and 5 bases at J, with 14 bases between. CDR3 length: 16 residues. The CDR3 is CASSQEGQLLHQPQHF. The CDR3 DNA reads TGCGCCAGCAGCCAAGAAGGACAGTTACTTCATCAGCCCCAGCATTTT.

The J gene is TRBJ2-2, the V gene TRBV9; TRBD2 aligns across 10 bases. The CDR3 is 16 residues long. V was pared by 3 bases and J by 4 bases, with 6 bases of the junction left unmatched. The germline CDR1 and CDR2 sequences are SGDLS and YYNGEE. CDR3 nucleotide sequence: TGTGCCAGCAGCGCCAGTAGCGGGGGGCCCACCGGGGAGCTGTTTTTT. Its translation: CASSASSGGPTGELFF. Full variable domain (rest looked up from reference TRBV9 and TRBJ2-2): DSGVTQTPKHLITATGQRVTLRCSPRSGDLSVYWYQQSLDQGLQFLIQYYNGEERAKGNILERFSAQQFPDLHSELNLSSLELGDSALYFCASSASSGGPTGELFFGEGSRLTVL.

J is TRBJ2-1 and V is TRBV9; tentative D call: TRBD2 (5 bases). Germline values: CDR1 SGDLS, CDR2 YYNGEE. The CDR3 runs to 12 residues. Deletions cut 6 bases from V and 10 bases from J, with 14 bases between. Here the CDR3 reads CASNNHGKEQFF. In DNA form, the CDR3 reads TGTGCCAGCAATAATCACGGGAAAGAGCAGTTCTTC.

This chain links TRBV7-7 with TRBJ2-1; 9 bases align to TRBD1. CDR3 length: 15 amino acids. Germline values: CDR1 SSHAT, CDR2 FNYEAQ (reference sequence). With 5 bases clipped from V and 7 bases from J, the junction kept 9 bases outside the gene matches. CDR3 in DNA: TGTGCCAGCAGCAAGAACCGGGACAGGGCGAATGAGCAGTTCTTC. Protein product: CASSKNRDRANEQFF.

The chain employs TRBV7-2 and TRBJ2-6; no firm D call. CDR1 is SGHTA and CDR2 is FQGNSA in the germline V gene. There are 14 residues in the CDR3. V lost 5 bases to trimming and J lost 1 base, with 6 bases between them. The chain's CDR3 is CASSLSSGANVLTF. CDR3 DNA: TGTGCCAGCAGCCTGTCGTCTGGGGCCAACGTCCTGACTTTC.

The chain carries TRBV10-3 and TRBJ1-1; possible D gene TRBD1, 6 bases. Germline V lookup: CDR1 ENHRY, CDR2 SYGVKD. V dropped 2 bases and J dropped 1 base, with 8 bases sitting between them. This CDR3 comprises 14 residues. CDR3 residues: CAISEATGNTEAFF. DNA of the CDR3: TGTGCCATCAGTGAGGCGACAGGGAACACTGAAGCTTTCTTT.

This sequence joins TRBV9 and TRBJ1-1; D is possibly TRBD1 (5 bases). V was pared by 4 bases and J by 1 base, with 11 bases between. The CDR3 totals 14 residues. The germline gives CDR1 SGDLS, CDR2 YYNGEE. CDR3 sequence: CASSLSGGNTEAFF. CDR3 nucleotides: TGTGCCAGCAGCCTAAGCGGGGGGAACACTGAAGCTTTCTTT.

This chain connects TRBV4-3 to TRBJ2-7; D perhaps matches TRBD1 (5 bases). CDR3 length equals 15 residues. Trimming took 0 bases from V and 3 from J, leaving 12 bases between them. CDR1 is LGHNA and CDR2 is YSLEER in the germline V gene. CDR3 DNA sequence: TGCGCCAGCAGCCAAGAGGCGCAGGGCGGCTACGAGCAGTACTTC. Protein product: CASSQEAQGGYEQYF.

The gene calls are TRBV11-2 and TRBJ2-3, with D possibly matching TRBD1 (5 bases). There are 16 residues in the CDR3. Germline assignment: CDR1 SGHAT and CDR2 FQNNGV. Trimming left V 3 bases short and J 4 bases short, with 17 bases between. CDR3: CASSLFPGPPPDTQYF. The DNA for the CDR3 is TGTGCCAGCAGCTTGTTTCCAGGGCCTCCCCCAGATACGCAGTATTTT.

CDR3 sequence reads: CASSYSGRRDQPQHF. The CDR3 coding sequence is TGTGCCAGCAGTTACTCCGGCCGGCGGGATCAGCCCCAGCATTTT. The V and J genes are TRBV6-5 and TRBJ1-5; D remains unclear. The V end lost 0 bases, the J end lost 5 bases, and 11 bases lay between the germline ends. Germline loops: CDR1 MNHEY, CDR2 SVGAGI. The CDR3 sequence is 15 residues long.

V and J are TRBV7-2 and TRBJ2-7; D unclear. Germline CDR1 SGHTA, CDR2 FQGNSA. V lost 2 bases to trimming and J lost 0 bases, with 14 bases between them. The CDR3 spans 16 residues. This CDR3 reads CASSLTALRGSYEQYF. The CDR3 DNA reads TGTGCCAGCAGCTTAACAGCGCTTCGCGGCTCCTACGAGCAGTACTTC. The whole variable domain, remainder taken from reference TRBV7-2 and TRBJ2-7, is GAGVSQSPSNKVTEKGKDVELRCDPISGHTALYWYRQSLGQGLEFLIYFQGNSAPDKSGLPSDRFSAERTGGSVSTLTIQRTQQEDSAVYLCASSLTALRGSYEQYFGPGTRLTVT.